Sequencing of this T cell receptor beta chain was carried out in a study of shared clonotypes between healthy human individuals. About the research overall: Per donor, three plates held CD4 naive cells, three held CD4 memory, two held CD8 naive and one held CD8 memory.

The repertoire was sequenced with immunoSEQ multiplex PCR; TCRdb's copy has only in-frame clones and lacks some. The sample carries some 1.4 million clones, more than 95% recorded once. Germline CDR1 reads ENHRY; CDR2 reads SYGVKD. CDR3 size: 14 residues. V dropped 7 bases and J dropped 7; count of bases not matched to a gene: 7. The sequencing input was naive CD4+ T cells sorted from blood. The subset: CD45RA+ positively selected. V and J are TRBV10-3 and TRBJ2-7; 13 bases are shared with TRBD2. The sequence was obtained from a man aged 30 to 39 in good health. CDR3 DNA sequence: TGTGCCATCAACGGACTAGCGGGAGTGGGGGAGCAGTACTTC. Amino acid sequence: CAINGLAGVGEQYF.